The present T cell receptor (beta chain) was sequenced within a study of vaccination and CD4 T cells after COVID-19. Treatment defined: approximately nine-day PBMC culture with coronavirus spike peptide pools or control peptides (ViraFEST assay). Points on this clonotype: The target antigen is unknown.

Sequencing of DNA taken from cultured CD4+ T cells relied on the Oncomine TCR Beta short-read assay. TCRdb processed the PCR reads anew with MiXCR; each CDR3 protein has one entry. The sample has 7,000 to 10,000 distinct CDR3 sequences, 64% seen once. Per germline, CDR1 WNHNN and CDR2 SYGVQD (reference sequence). The CDR3 totals 13 residues. V shed 0 bases and J shed 6 bases, with 6 bases lying between them. The sample consisted of CD4+ T cells from blood, cultured in vitro. This chain uses TRBV10-1 with TRBJ2-4, with D possibly being TRBD2 (5 bases). The receptor's source is a human donor who had recovered from COVID-19. DNA of the CDR3: TGCGCCAGCAGTGAGTCCGGGGTAAACATTCAGTACTTC. Its protein product is CASSESGVNIQYF.